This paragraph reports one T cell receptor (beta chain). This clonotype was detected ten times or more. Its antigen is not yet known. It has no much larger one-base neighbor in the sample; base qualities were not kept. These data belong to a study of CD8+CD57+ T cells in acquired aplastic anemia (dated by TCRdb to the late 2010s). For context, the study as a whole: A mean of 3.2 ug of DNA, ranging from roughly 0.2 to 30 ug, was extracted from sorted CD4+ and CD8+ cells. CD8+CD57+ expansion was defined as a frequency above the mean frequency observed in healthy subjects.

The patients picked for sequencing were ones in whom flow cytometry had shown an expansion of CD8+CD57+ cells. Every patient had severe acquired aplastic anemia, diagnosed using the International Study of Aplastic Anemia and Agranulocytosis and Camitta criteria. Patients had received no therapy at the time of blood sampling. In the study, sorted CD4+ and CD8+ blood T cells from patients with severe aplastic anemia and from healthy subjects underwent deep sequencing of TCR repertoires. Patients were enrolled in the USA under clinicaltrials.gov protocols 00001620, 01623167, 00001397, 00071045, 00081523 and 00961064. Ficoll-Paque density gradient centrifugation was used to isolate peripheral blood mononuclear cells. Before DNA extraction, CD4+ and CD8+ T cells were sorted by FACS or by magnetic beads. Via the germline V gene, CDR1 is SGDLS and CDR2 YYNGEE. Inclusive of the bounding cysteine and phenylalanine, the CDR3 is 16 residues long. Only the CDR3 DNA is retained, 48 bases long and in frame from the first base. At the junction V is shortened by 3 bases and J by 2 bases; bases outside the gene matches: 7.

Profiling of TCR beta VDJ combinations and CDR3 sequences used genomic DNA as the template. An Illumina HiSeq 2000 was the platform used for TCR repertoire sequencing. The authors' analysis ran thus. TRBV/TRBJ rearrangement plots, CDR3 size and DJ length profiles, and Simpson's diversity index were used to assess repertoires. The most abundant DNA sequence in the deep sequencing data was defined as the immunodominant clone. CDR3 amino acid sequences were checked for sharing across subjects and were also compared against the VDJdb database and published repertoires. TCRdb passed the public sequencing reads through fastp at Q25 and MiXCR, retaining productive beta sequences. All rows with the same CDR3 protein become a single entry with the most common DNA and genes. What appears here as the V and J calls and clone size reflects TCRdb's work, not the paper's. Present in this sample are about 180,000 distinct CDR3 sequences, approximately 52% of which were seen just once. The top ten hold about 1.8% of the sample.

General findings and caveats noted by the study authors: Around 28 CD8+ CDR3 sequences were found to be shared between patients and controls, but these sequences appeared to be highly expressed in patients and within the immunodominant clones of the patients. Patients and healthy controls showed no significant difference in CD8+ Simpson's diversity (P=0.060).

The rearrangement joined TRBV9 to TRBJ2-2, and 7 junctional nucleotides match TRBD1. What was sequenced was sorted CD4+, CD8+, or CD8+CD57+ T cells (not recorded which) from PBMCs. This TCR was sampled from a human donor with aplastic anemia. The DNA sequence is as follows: TGTGCCAGCAGCGCGTTAAACAGGGGAAACACCGGGGAGCTGTTTTTT. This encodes CASSALNRGNTGELFF.